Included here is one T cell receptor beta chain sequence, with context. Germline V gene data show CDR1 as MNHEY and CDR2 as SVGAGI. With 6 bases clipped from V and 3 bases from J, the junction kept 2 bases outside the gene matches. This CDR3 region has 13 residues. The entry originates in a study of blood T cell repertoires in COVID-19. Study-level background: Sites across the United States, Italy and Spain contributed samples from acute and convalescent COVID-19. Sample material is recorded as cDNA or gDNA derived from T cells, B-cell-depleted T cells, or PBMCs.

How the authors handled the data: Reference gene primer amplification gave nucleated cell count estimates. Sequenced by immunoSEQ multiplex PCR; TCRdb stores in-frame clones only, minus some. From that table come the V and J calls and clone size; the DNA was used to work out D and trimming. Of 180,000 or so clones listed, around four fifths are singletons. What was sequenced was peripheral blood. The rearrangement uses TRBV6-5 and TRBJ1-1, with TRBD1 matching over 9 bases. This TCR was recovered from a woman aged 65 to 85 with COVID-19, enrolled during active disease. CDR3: CASRDRGYTEAFF. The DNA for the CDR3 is TGTGCCAGCAGGGACAGGGGATACACTGAAGCTTTCTTT.